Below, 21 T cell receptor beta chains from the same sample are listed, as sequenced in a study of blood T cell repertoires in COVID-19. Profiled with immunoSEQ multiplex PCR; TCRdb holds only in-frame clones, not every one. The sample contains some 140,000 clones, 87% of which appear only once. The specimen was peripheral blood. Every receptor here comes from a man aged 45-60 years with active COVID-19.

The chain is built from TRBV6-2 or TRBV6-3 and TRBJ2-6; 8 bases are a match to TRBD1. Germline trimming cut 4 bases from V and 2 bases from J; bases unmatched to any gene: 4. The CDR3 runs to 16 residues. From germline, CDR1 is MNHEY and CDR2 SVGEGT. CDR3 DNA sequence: TGTGCCAGCAGTTCAAGACAGGGGACTGGGGCCAACGTCCTGACTTTC. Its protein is CASSSRQGTGANVLTF.

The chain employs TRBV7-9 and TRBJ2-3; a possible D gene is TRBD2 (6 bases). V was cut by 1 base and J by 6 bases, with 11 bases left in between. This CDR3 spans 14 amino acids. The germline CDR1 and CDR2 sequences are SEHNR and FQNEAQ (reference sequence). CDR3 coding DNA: TGTGCCAGCAGCTTAGTTACGGGGGTGGATACGCAGTATTTT. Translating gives CASSLVTGVDTQYF.

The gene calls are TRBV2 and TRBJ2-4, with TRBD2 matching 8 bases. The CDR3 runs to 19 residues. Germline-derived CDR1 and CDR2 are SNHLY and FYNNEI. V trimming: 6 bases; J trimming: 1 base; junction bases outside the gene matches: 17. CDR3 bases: TGTGCCAGCAGGGTTGTAGGCGGGGGGACCGAAGGGGCCAAAAACATTCAGTACTTC. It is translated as CASRVVGGGTEGAKNIQYF.

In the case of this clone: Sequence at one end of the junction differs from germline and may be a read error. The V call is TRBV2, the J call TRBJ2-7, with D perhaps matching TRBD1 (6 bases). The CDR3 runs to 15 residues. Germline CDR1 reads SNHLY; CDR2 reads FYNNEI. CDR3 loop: CASSEGTNAAYEQYF. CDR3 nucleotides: TGTGCCAGCAGCGAAGGGACAAATGCAGCCTACGAGCAGTACTTC.

The CDR3 DNA sequence: TGTGCCACCAGTGAGACAGGGGGCCGAGAGACCCAGTACTTC. Protein sequence: CATSETGGRETQYF. The chain joins TRBV24-1 to TRBJ2-5; 10 bases fit TRBD1. V was pared by 4 bases and J by 4 bases, with 2 bases of the junction left unmatched. Germline assignment: CDR1 KGHDR and CDR2 SFDVKD. The CDR3 spans 14 residues.

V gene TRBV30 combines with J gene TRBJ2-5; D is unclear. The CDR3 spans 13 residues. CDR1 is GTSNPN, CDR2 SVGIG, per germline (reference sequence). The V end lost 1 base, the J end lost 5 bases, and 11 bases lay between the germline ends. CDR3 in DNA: TGTGCCTGGAGTGCTCGACTGGTCGAGACCCAGTACTTC. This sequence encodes CAWSARLVETQYF.

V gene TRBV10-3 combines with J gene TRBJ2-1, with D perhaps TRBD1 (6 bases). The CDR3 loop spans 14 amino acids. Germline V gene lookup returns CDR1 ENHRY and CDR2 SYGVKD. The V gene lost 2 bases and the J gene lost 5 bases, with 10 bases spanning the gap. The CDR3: CAISEGGPHNEQFF. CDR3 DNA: TGTGCCATCAGTGAGGGGGGCCCCCACAATGAGCAGTTCTTC.

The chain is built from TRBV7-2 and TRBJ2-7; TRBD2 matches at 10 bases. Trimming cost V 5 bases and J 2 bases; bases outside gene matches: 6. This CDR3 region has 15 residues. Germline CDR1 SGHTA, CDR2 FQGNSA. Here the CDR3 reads CASSLLTSGPYEQYF. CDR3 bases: TGTGCCAGCAGCCTCCTGACTAGCGGGCCCTACGAGCAGTACTTC.

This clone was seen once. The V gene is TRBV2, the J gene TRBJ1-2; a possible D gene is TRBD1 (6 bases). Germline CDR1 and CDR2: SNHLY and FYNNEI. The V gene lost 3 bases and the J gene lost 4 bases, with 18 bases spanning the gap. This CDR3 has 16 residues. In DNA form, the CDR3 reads TGTGCCAGCAGTGAGTGGGGTCCGGCCAGGGGCTATGGCTACACCTTC. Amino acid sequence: CASSEWGPARGYGYTF. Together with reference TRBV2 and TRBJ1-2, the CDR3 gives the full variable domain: EPEVTQTPSHQVTQMGQEVILRCVPISNHLYFYWYRQILGQKVEFLVSFYNNEISEKSEIFDDQFSVERPDGSNFTLKIRSTKLEDSAMYFCASSEWGPARGYGYTFGSGTRLTVV.

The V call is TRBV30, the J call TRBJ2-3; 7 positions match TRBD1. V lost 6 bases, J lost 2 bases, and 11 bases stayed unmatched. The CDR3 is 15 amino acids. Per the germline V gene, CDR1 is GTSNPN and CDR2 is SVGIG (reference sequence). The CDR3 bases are TGTGCCTGCCGACAGGGAAAGGGAAACACAGATACGCAGTATTTT. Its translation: CACRQGKGNTDTQYF.

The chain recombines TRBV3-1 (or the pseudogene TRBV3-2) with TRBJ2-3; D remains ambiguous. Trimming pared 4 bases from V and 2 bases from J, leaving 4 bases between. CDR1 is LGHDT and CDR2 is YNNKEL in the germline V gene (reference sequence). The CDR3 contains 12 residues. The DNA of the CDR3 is TGTGCCAGCAGCCCTTCCACAGATACGCAGTATTTT. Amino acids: CASSPSTDTQYF.

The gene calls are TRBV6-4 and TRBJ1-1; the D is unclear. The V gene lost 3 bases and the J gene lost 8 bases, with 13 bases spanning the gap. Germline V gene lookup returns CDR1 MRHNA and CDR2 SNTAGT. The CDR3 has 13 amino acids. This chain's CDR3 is CASSEGSGREAFF. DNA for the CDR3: TGTGCCAGCAGTGAAGGTTCCGGGAGGGAAGCTTTCTTT.

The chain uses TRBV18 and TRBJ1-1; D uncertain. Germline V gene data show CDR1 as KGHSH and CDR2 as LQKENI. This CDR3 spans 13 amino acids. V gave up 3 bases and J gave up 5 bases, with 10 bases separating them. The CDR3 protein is CASSPLQKTEAFF. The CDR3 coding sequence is TGTGCCAGCTCACCTTTACAGAAAACTGAAGCTTTCTTT.

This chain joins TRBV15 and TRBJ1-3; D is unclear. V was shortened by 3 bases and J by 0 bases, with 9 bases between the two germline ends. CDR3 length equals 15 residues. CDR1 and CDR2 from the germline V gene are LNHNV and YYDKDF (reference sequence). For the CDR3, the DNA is TGTGCCACCAGCAGCGGGGTGAGCTCTGGAAACACCATATATTTT. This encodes CATSSGVSSGNTIYF.

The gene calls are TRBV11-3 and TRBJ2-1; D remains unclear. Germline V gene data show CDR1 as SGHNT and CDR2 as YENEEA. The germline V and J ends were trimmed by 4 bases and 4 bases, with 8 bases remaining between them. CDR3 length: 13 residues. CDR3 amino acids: CASSSGPYNEQFF. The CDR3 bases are TGTGCCAGCAGCTCGGGTCCGTACAATGAGCAGTTCTTC.

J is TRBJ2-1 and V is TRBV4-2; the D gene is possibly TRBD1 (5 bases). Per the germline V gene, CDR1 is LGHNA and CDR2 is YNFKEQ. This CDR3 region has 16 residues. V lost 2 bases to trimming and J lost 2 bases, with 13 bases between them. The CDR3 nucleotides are TGTGCCAGCAGCCAATTTCAGGACACCGCCTACAATGAGCAGTTCTTC. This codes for CASSQFQDTAYNEQFF.

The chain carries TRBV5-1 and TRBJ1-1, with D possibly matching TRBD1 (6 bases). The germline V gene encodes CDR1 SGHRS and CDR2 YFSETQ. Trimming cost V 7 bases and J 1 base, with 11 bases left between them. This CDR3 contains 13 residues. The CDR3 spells CASHETGNTEAFF. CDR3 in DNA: TGCGCCAGCCATGAGACAGGGAACACTGAAGCTTTCTTT.

The CDR3 loop reads CASSFLFQGARGYTF. In DNA form, the CDR3 reads TGTGCCAGCAGCTTCTTATTCCAGGGGGCGCGTGGCTACACCTTC. V gene TRBV7-9 combines with J gene TRBJ1-2, with 8 bases matching TRBD1. The CDR3 is made up of 15 amino acids. After removal of 3 bases from V and 7 bases from J, the junction contained 10 bases not matched to a gene. Germline loops: CDR1 SEHNR, CDR2 FQNEAQ (reference sequence).

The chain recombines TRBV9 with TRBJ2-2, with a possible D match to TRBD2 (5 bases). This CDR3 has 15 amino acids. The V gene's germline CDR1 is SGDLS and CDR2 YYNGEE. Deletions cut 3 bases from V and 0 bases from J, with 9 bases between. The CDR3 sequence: CASSGGLSNTGELFF. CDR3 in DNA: TGTGCCAGCAGCGGAGGACTTTCGAACACCGGGGAGCTGTTTTTT.

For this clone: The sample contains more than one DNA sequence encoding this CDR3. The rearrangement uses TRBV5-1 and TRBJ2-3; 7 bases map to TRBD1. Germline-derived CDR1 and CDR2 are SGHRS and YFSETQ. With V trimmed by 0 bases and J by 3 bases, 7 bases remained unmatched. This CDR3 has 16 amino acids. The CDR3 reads CASSLGQGASTDTQYF. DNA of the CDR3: TGCGCCAGCAGCTTGGGACAGGGCGCTTCTACAGATACGCAGTATTTT.

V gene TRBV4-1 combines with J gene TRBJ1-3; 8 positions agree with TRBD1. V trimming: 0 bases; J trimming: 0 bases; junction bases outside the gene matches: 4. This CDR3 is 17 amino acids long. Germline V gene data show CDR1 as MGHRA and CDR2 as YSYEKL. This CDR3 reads CASSQEPQGASGNTIYF. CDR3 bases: TGCGCCAGCAGCCAAGAGCCCCAGGGGGCCTCTGGAAACACCATATATTTT.